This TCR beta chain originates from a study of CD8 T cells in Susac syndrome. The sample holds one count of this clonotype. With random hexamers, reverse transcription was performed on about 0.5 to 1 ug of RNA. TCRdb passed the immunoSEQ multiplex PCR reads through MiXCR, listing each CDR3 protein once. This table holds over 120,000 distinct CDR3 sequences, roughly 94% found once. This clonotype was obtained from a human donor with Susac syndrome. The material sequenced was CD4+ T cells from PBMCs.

The CDR3 is CSARLGTGNTGELFF. Here the CDR3 DNA reads TGCAGTGCTAGGTTAGGGACAGGGAACACCGGGGAGCTGTTTTTT. The chain uses TRBV20-1 and TRBJ2-2, with TRBD1 matching over 8 bases. The CDR3 runs to 15 residues. V was clipped by 3 bases and J by 1 base; unmatched bases: 4. Germline lookup yields CDR1 DFQATT and CDR2 SNEGSKA (reference sequence).